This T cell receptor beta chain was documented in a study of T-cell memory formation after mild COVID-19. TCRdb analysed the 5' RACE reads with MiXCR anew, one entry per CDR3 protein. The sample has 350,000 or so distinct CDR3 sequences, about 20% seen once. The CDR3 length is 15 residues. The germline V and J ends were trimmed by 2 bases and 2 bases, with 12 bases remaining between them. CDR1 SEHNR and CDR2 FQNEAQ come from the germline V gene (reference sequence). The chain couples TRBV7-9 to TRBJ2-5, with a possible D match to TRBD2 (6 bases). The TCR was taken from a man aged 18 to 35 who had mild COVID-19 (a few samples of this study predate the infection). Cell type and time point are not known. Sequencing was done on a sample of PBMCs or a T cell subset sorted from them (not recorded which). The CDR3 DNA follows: TGTGCCAGCAGCTTATCAGCGGGCCGACAAGAGACCCAGTACTTC. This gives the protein CASSLSAGRQETQYF.